The text below deals with one TCR beta chain. Its antigen is unidentified. MiXCR, run by TCRdb on the reads, gives a single entry per CDR3 protein. The table lists approximately 500,000 distinct CDR3 sequences, around a quarter of them singletons. The data derive from a study of T cell repertoires in cytomegalovirus infection. On the study more broadly: Public TCR beta signature analysis indicated the presence of both CMV infection and matching HLA type. Study-wide results and limits: In two of eight donors, the top clonotype was HLA-C-restricted CMV-specific.

CDR1 is LNHDA, CDR2 SQIVND, per germline (reference sequence). The CDR3 is 14 amino acids. With 5 bases clipped from V and 4 bases from J, the junction kept 7 bases outside the gene matches. Sequenced material: PBMCs. This TCR was recovered from a human donor in good health (CMV status not recorded). Some clones in this sample may be carry-over from other donors' samples. This sequence joins TRBV19 and TRBJ1-1, with TRBD1 identical over 7 bases. For the CDR3, the DNA is TGTGCCAGTAGTCCGACGGGACAGCGCACTGAAGCTTTCTTT. It encodes CASSPTGQRTEAFF.